Presented here are 14 T cell receptor beta chains from one specimen sequenced in a study of graft-versus-host responses after intestinal transplantation. The repertoire was sequenced with immunoSEQ multiplex PCR; TCRdb's copy has only in-frame clones and lacks some. The sample has 57,000 or so clones; approximately 90% are singletons. The sample consisted of PBMCs, taken roughly 120 days after intestinal transplantation. Every receptor here comes from a human patient who received an intestinal transplant, so some T cells may come from the graft donor.

The chain links TRBV5-4 to TRBJ2-7, with 10 bases that match TRBD2. V shed 0 bases, J shed 6 bases, and the junction held 9 bases outside the gene matches. The CDR3 consists of 16 residues. The germline V gene encodes CDR1 SGHNT and CDR2 YYREEE (reference sequence). The CDR3 protein is CASSLGEAGLAIEQYF. CDR3 bases: TGTGCCAGCAGCTTGGGAGAAGCGGGACTAGCGATCGAGCAGTACTTC.

The rearrangement uses TRBV9 and TRBJ2-5, with D uncertain. V gave up 2 bases and J gave up 3 bases, with 8 bases separating them. The CDR3 is made up of 13 amino acids. Germline V gene sequence: CDR1 SGDLS, CDR2 YYNGEE. The chain's CDR3 is CASSVAAKETQYF. The CDR3 nucleotides are TGTGCCAGCAGCGTTGCGGCGAAAGAGACCCAGTACTTC.

The genes are TRBV5-1 and TRBJ2-3; D might be TRBD1 (5 bases). V was shortened by 5 bases and J by 3 bases, with 13 bases between the two germline ends. The CDR3 sequence is 14 residues long. CDR1 and CDR2 from the germline V gene are SGHRS and YFSETQ. The CDR3 sequence is CASSPGHPTDTQYF. CDR3 nucleotide sequence: TGCGCCAGCAGTCCCGGACACCCAACAGATACGCAGTATTTT.

The chain links TRBV29-1 to TRBJ2-5, with 9 bases lining up with TRBD1. V gave up 7 bases and J gave up 0 bases; unmatched junction bases: 9. The CDR3 sequence is 15 residues long. CDR1 and CDR2 from the germline V gene are SQVTM and ANQGSEA. The DNA of the CDR3 is TGCAGCGCCGTCCCGACAGGGGGTGACCAAGAGACCCAGTACTTC. Translated, it gives CSAVPTGGDQETQYF. Based on the CDR3 plus reference TRBV29-1 and TRBJ2-5, the full variable domain is SAVISQKPSRDICQRGTSLTIQCQVDSQVTMMFWYRQQPGQSLTLIATANQGSEATYESGFVIDKFPISRPNLTFSTLTVSNMSPEDSSIYLCSAVPTGGDQETQYFGPGTRLLVL.

This chain links TRBV15 with TRBJ2-1; D unresolved. The V gene's germline CDR1 is LNHNV and CDR2 YYDKDF (reference sequence). This CDR3 is built from 13 residues. V lost 5 bases and J 9 bases, leaving 14 bases between the germline ends. In DNA, the CDR3 is TGTGCCACCAGCGGTCTAAGCGTGAGTGAGCAGTTCTTC. Protein: CATSGLSVSEQFF.

The count of this clone is one. The chain uses TRBV29-1 and TRBJ2-2; maybe TRBD2 (6 bases). Trimming left V 1 base short and J 1 base short, with 10 bases between. Germline V lookup: CDR1 SQVTM, CDR2 ANQGSEA. This CDR3 spans 15 amino acids. The CDR3 bases are TGCAGCGTTGAAGCGCCTAGCGAGAACACCGGGGAGCTGTTTTTT. Translation: CSVEAPSENTGELFF.

The CDR3, as DNA: TGTGCCAGCAGTGCGACAGGGGGAGGCAATGAGCAGTTCTTC. It encodes CASSATGGGNEQFF. The chain uses TRBV6-5 and TRBJ2-1, with 9 bases that match TRBD1. Losses at the gene ends were 5 bases for V and 6 bases for J; bases not matched to a gene: 5. The length of the CDR3 is 14 residues. The germline V gene encodes CDR1 MNHEY and CDR2 SVGAGI.

The V call is TRBV28, the J call TRBJ1-1; tentatively, D is TRBD1 (5 bases). CDR1 and CDR2 (germline): MDHEN, SYDVKM. The CDR3 has 13 residues. The V end lost 8 bases, the J end lost 2 bases, and 12 bases lay between the germline ends. The CDR3 DNA is TGTGCCAGCCGGGGCACCCTTAACACTGAAGCTTTCTTT. It codes for CASRGTLNTEAFF.

V gene TRBV11-2 combines with J gene TRBJ1-2, with TRBD1 matching 8 bases. This CDR3 comprises 15 residues. CDR1 and CDR2 (germline): SGHAT, FQNNGV. V was pared by 5 bases and J by 2 bases, with 7 bases of the junction left unmatched. This CDR3 is CASSESDRVNYGYTF. CDR3 coding DNA: TGTGCCAGCAGCGAGTCGGACAGGGTAAACTATGGCTACACCTTC.

The V call is TRBV19, the J call TRBJ1-5; D is ambiguous. Germline V gives CDR1 LNHDA, CDR2 SQIVND (reference sequence). The CDR3 is made up of 13 amino acids. V lost 1 base and J lost 5, with 6 bases in between. CDR3 in amino acids: CASSIAAYQPQHF. The CDR3 DNA follows: TGTGCCAGTAGTATAGCAGCGTATCAGCCCCAGCATTTT.

V is TRBV10-3 and J is TRBJ2-3, with 8 bases identical to TRBD1. Germline V gene sequence: CDR1 ENHRY, CDR2 SYGVKD. With 2 bases clipped from V and 5 bases from J, the junction kept 9 bases outside the gene matches. CDR3 length: 16 amino acids. The CDR3 here is CAISEAARGLGDTQYF. CDR3 sequence (DNA): TGTGCCATCAGTGAGGCCGCCAGGGGGCTAGGAGATACGCAGTATTTT.

The J gene is TRBJ2-7, the V gene TRBV19; D might be TRBD1 (5 bases). The CDR3 sequence is 16 residues long. Trimming took off 7 bases at V and 3 bases at J, with 22 bases between the two ends. CDR1 is LNHDA and CDR2 is SQIVND in the germline V gene (reference sequence). CDR3 loop: CASILGAVTGFYEQYF. CDR3 bases: TGTGCCAGTATCCTAGGGGCGGTCACGGGTTTCTACGAGCAGTACTTC.

This clone appeared once. The chain combines TRBV11-2 with TRBJ2-2; D uncertain. The V end lost 1 base, the J end lost 8 bases, and 8 bases lay between the germline ends. The V gene's germline CDR1 is SGHAT and CDR2 FQNNGV. This CDR3 has 13 amino acids. CDR3 nucleotide sequence: TGTGCCAGCAGCTTAGTTGGGTCAGGGGAGCTGTTTTTT. It translates to CASSLVGSGELFF.

V is TRBV28 and J is TRBJ2-1; TRBD2 matches 11 bases. V shed 2 bases, J shed 4 bases, and the junction held 1 base outside the gene matches. Germline lookup yields CDR1 MDHEN and CDR2 SYDVKM. This CDR3 has 15 amino acids. CDR3 DNA: TGTGCCAGCAGTTTACTAGCGGGAGGTTACAATGAGCAGTTCTTC. Protein: CASSLLAGGYNEQFF.